The sequence of this TCR beta chain was determined in a study of shared clonotypes between healthy human individuals. There are 15 residues in the CDR3. The germline gives CDR1 LNHDA, CDR2 SQIVND (reference sequence). This clone was counted once. The antigen is undetermined. At one end, the junction sequence differs from germline, possibly due to a read error. The DNA input per sorted-subset replicate PCR was roughly 210 ng, corresponding to some 30,000 T cell genomes. Produced via immunoSEQ multiplex PCR; TCRdb's table is partial and in-frame only. The data contain under 2.5 million clones, just under 95% of them singletons. Study results and caveats: Only a few donors were included, so the genetic and exposure-history diversity represented was limited.

The clonotype was recovered from a young man in good health. Some clones in this sample may be carry-over from other donors' samples. V usage is TRBV19 and J usage is TRBJ2-3, with D tentatively TRBD1 (5 bases). Material for sequencing was naive CD4+ T cells from PBMCs. Subset of the sample: CD45RA+ positively selected. This CDR3 is CASSLDRVGTDTQYF. The DNA for the CDR3 is TGTGCCAGTAGTTTAGACAGAGTCGGCACAGATACGCAGTATTTT. Looking up the rest from reference TRBV19 and TRBJ2-3 gives the full variable domain: DGGITQSPKYLFRKEGQNVTLSCEQNLNHDAMYWYRQDPGQGLRLIYYSQIVNDFQKGDIAEGYSVSREKKESFPLTVTSAQKNPTAFYLCASSLDRVGTDTQYFGPGTRLTVL.